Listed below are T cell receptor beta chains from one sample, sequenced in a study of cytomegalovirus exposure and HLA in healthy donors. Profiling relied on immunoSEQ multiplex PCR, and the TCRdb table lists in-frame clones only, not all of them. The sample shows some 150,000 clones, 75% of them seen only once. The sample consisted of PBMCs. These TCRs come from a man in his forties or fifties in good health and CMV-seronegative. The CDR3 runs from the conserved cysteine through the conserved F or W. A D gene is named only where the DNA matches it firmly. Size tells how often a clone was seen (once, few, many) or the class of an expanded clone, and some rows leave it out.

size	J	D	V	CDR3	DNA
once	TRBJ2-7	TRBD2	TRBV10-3	CAISESSGGPYEQYF	TGTGCCATCAGTGAGTCGAGCGGGGGGCCCTACGAGCAGTACTTC
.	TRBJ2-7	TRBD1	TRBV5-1	CASSPGQGSNEQYF	TGCGCCAGCAGCCCTGGACAGGGTTCCAACGAGCAGTACTTC
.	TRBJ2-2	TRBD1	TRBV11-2	CASSRTGVDTGELFF	TGTGCCAGCAGCCGGACAGGGGTCGACACCGGGGAGCTGTTTTTT
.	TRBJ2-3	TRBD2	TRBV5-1	CASQSSGGTYTQYF	TGCGCCAGCCAATCTAGCGGGGGGACCTATACGCAGTATTTT
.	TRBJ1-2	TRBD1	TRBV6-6	CASSETGDYGYTF	TGTGCCAGCAGCGAGACAGGGGACTATGGCTACACCTTC
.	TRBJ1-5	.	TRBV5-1	CASSRGLDQPQHF	TGCGCCAGCAGCCGGGGATTGGATCAGCCCCAGCATTTT
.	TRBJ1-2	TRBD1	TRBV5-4	CASSVPLGTGDNYGYTF	TGTGCCAGCAGCGTGCCCCTTGGGACAGGGGATAACTATGGCTACACCTTC
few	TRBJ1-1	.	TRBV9	CASSALPQGPVYTEAFF	TGTGCCAGCAGCGCCCTCCCCCAGGGCCCCGTGTACACTGAAGCTTTCTTT
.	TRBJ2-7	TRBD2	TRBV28	CASSSPREVDYEQYF	TGTGCCAGCAGTTCTCCACGGGAGGTCGACTACGAGCAGTACTTC
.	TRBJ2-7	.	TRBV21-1	CASKRPGGGCEQYF	TGTGCCAGCAAACGGCCGGGGGGGGGTTGCGAGCAGTACTTC
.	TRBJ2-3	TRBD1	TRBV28	CASSQNTGTGTDTQYF	TGTGCCAGCAGTCAAAACACCGGGACAGGGACAGATACGCAGTATTTT
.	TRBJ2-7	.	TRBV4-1	CASSGGSSYEQYF	TGCGCCAGCAGCGGGGGGAGCTCCTACGAGCAGTACTTC